This T cell receptor beta chain was identified in a study of blood T cell repertoires in COVID-19. This CDR3 contains 15 residues. The V gene's germline CDR1 is KGHSH and CDR2 LQKENI. Trimming took off 6 bases at V and 7 bases at J, with 18 bases between the two ends. Using immunoSEQ multiplex PCR, the repertoire was profiled, and TCRdb retains in-frame clones only, with some absent. The sample lists about 310,000 clones, around 90% occurring once. The genes are TRBV18 and TRBJ1-4; possibly TRBD1 for D (5 bases). The origin of this receptor is a woman under 40 with COVID-19, enrolled during active disease. Sample: peripheral blood. In DNA, the CDR3 is TGTGCCAGCTCCCCAGAGGCAGGGAAGGTTGAAAAACTGTTTTTT. Amino acids: CASSPEAGKVEKLFF. Looking up the rest from reference TRBV18 and TRBJ1-4 gives the full variable domain: NAGVMQNPRHLVRRRGQEARLRCSPMKGHSHVYWYRQLPEEGLKFMVYLQKENIIDESGMPKERFSAEFPKEGPSILRIQQVVRGDSAAYFCASSPEAGKVEKLFFGSGTQLSVL.